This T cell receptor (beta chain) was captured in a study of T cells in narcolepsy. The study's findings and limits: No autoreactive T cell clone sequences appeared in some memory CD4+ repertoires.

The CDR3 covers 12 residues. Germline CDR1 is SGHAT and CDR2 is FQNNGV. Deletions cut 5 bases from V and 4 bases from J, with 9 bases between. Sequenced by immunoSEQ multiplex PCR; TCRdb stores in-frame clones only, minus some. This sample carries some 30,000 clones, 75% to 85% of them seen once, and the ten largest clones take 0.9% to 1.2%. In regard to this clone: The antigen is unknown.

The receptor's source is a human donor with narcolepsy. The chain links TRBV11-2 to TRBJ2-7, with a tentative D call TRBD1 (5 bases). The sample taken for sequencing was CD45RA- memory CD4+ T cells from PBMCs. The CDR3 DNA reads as TGTGCCAGCAGCCCGCCAGGGTACGAGCAGTACTTC. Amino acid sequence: CASSPPGYEQYF.